This T cell receptor beta chain came from a study of cytomegalovirus exposure and HLA in healthy donors. Study findings and constraints: Testing in vitro showed three CMV-associated chains specific for CMV antigens. Some public TCRs appeared in many individuals, while most sequences were rare.

Assay used: immunoSEQ multiplex PCR; TCRdb lists only in-frame clones, some missing. The sample yields about 150,000 clones, about 80% seen once. The V end was cut by 5 bases, the J end by 4 bases, with 11 bases between. This CDR3 comprises 13 residues. Germline CDR1 and CDR2: SEHNR and FQNEAQ (reference sequence). On this clone: What it binds is not known. In the same sample, other DNA sequences code for this CDR3.

This clonotype was obtained from a man aged 25 to 40 in good health and CMV-seropositive. V is TRBV7-9 and J is TRBJ1-2; tentative D call: TRBD1 (5 bases). The sequencing input was PBMCs. The DNA for the CDR3 is TGTGCCAGCAGCCTAGGACAAGTCTATGGCTACACCTTC. It encodes CASSLGQVYGYTF.